This T cell receptor (beta chain) was observed in a study of identical twins. Study-level points and caveats: Insertions were reduced in abundant cord blood beta clonotypes but not in memory repertoires.

CDR1 DFQATT and CDR2 SNEGSKA come from the germline V gene (reference sequence). The CDR3 spans 12 residues. This clonotype was recorded a few times. Its target is not known. With template switching, a universal primer site was added, and the cDNA carried unique molecular identifiers. TCRdb re-derived calls from the 5' RACE reads in MiXCR, one entry per CDR3 protein. This sample carries 1.5 million to 2 million distinct CDR3 sequences, around 29% of them seen once, and the ten largest clones take over 0.25%. V and J are TRBV20-1 and TRBJ2-7, with TRBD2 matching over 8 bases. Sample: cord blood. The source of this sequence is a newborn girl in good health. The CDR3, as DNA: TGCAGACCAGCGGGAGCCTCGTACGAGCAGTACTTC. Translating it yields CRPAGASYEQYF.